These 16 T cell receptor beta chains came from one sample sequenced in a study of cytomegalovirus exposure and HLA in healthy donors. The PCR employed 60 Vbeta primers together with 13 Jbeta primers. Repertoires were generated with immunoSEQ multiplex PCR, while TCRdb's copy carries only in-frame clones and drops some. Counted here are roughly 84,000 clones, around 77% occurring once; the ten biggest clones make up 3.3%. Sequencing was done on a sample of PBMCs. The origin of the receptors is a man aged 45-65 years in good health and CMV-seronegative.

This sequence joins TRBV2 and TRBJ1-2; a weak D match, TRBD1 (6 bases). Trimming left V 4 bases short and J 3 bases short, with 21 bases between. This CDR3 has 17 amino acids. Germline values: CDR1 SNHLY, CDR2 FYNNEI. CDR3 sequence (DNA): TGTGCCAGCAGTGTGAGAGACAGGAGGCTTATTGACTATGGCTACACCTTC. Its translation: CASSVRDRRLIDYGYTF. Full variable domain (outside the CDR3, taken from reference TRBV2 and TRBJ1-2): EPEVTQTPSHQVTQMGQEVILRCVPISNHLYFYWYRQILGQKVEFLVSFYNNEISEKSEIFDDQFSVERPDGSNFTLKIRSTKLEDSAMYFCASSVRDRRLIDYGYTFGSGTRLTVV.

The V and J genes are TRBV5-1 and TRBJ2-5; TRBD1 matches at 9 bases. Germline CDR1 reads SGHRS; CDR2 reads YFSETQ. The length of the CDR3 is 15 residues. The J segment lost 3 bases and the V segment lost 0 bases, leaving 3 bases of the junction unmatched. The CDR3 DNA sequence: TGCGCCAGCAGCTTGGACGGGACAGGGAAAGAGACCCAGTACTTC. Translating gives CASSLDGTGKETQYF.

The chain joins TRBV11-2 to TRBJ1-1; D is perhaps TRBD1 (5 bases). This CDR3 contains 14 residues. V gave up 0 bases and J gave up 11 bases, with 16 bases separating them. The V gene's germline CDR1 is SGHAT and CDR2 FQNNGV. The CDR3 coding sequence is TGTGCCAGCAGCTTAGATTCATATGGGGAGGGGGCTTTCTTT. Translated, it gives CASSLDSYGEGAFF.

The gene calls are TRBV11-2 and TRBJ2-7, with D tentatively TRBD1 (6 bases). V was trimmed by 5 bases and J by 0 bases, leaving 11 bases between them. The CDR3 consists of 14 residues. Germline CDR1 is SGHAT and CDR2 is FQNNGV. The CDR3 DNA is TGTGCCAGCAGCATGGACAGTTCCTCCTACGAGCAGTACTTC. It yields the protein CASSMDSSSYEQYF. The full variable domain, with the rest looked up from reference TRBV11-2 and TRBJ2-7, is EAGVAQSPRYKIIEKRQSVAFWCNPISGHATLYWYQQILGQGPKLLIQFQNNGVVDDSQLPKDRFSAERLKGVDSTLKIQPAKLEDSAVYLCASSMDSSSYEQYFGPGTRLTVT.

The chain is built from TRBV19 and TRBJ2-3; D unresolved. Trimming removed 0 bases at V and 8 bases at J, with 6 bases between. Looked up from germline, CDR1 is LNHDA and CDR2 is SQIVND (reference sequence). The CDR3 spans 12 residues. The CDR3 sequence: CASSIDRGTQYF. CDR3 in DNA: TGTGCCAGTAGTATAGACCGAGGTACGCAGTATTTT. Using reference TRBV19 and TRBJ2-3 for the parts outside the CDR3, the full variable domain is DGGITQSPKYLFRKEGQNVTLSCEQNLNHDAMYWYRQDPGQGLRLIYYSQIVNDFQKGDIAEGYSVSREKKESFPLTVTSAQKNPTAFYLCASSIDRGTQYFGPGTRLTVL.

This clone has more than one count but fewer than ten. The rearrangement links TRBV4-1 to TRBJ1-5, with D possibly being TRBD1 (6 bases). Germline CDR1 reads MGHRA; CDR2 reads YSYEKL. There are 14 residues in the CDR3. Trimming stripped 3 bases from V and 2 bases from J, with 8 bases between. CDR3 loop: CASSHSGGNQPQHF. As DNA, the CDR3 is TGCGCCAGCAGCCACTCAGGGGGCAATCAGCCCCAGCATTTT.

CDR3 sequence: CASSLGSYYEQYF. CDR3 bases: TGCGCCAGCAGCTTGGGCAGTTACTACGAGCAGTACTTC. The chain links TRBV5-1 to TRBJ2-5; D call uncertain. The DNA matches TRBJ2-7 better at its end, which makes the J call doubtful. This CDR3 is built from 13 residues. Per germline, CDR1 SGHRS and CDR2 YFSETQ.

This clone was seen only a few times. V gene TRBV10-2 combines with J gene TRBJ1-2, with a tentative D call TRBD1 (5 bases). The CDR3 has 13 residues. V dropped 8 bases and J dropped 8 bases, with 18 bases sitting between them. Looked up from germline, CDR1 is WSHSY and CDR2 is SAAADI. The CDR3: CASSRTTREGYTF. In DNA, the CDR3 is TGCGCCAGCTCTCGGACAACCCGCGAGGGCTACACCTTC.

The CDR3 loop reads CASSTVDRVLGYTF. For the CDR3, the DNA is TGTGCCAGTAGTACAGTGGACAGGGTCCTTGGCTACACCTTC. The rearrangement links TRBV19 to TRBJ1-2, with 8 bases that match TRBD1. J was trimmed by 7 bases and V by 4 bases; bases with no gene match: 8. Germline lookup yields CDR1 LNHDA and CDR2 SQIVND (reference sequence). The CDR3 has 14 residues.

V is TRBV2 and J is TRBJ2-3; TRBD2 is a possible D gene (6 bases). The CDR3 runs 14 residues. The V end was cut by 10 bases, the J end by 1 base, with 15 bases between. The germline gives CDR1 SNHLY, CDR2 FYNNEI. The CDR3 reads CAIRVGEGTDTQYF. CDR3 in DNA: TGTGCCATCCGGGTGGGGGAGGGCACAGATACGCAGTATTTT.

This chain uses TRBV19 with TRBJ1-2; D might be TRBD1 (5 bases). The CDR3 length is 11 residues. The germline CDR1 and CDR2 sequences are LNHDA and SQIVND (reference sequence). The V gene lost 8 bases and the J gene lost 6 bases, with 10 bases spanning the gap. In DNA form, the CDR3 reads TGTGCCAGTTACGGAGGGGATGGCTACACCTTC. Encoded protein: CASYGGDGYTF.

The chain links TRBV2 to TRBJ1-1; no firm D call. The V gene lost 4 bases and the J gene lost 2 bases, with 5 bases spanning the gap. The CDR3 contains 12 residues. Germline CDR1 and CDR2: SNHLY and FYNNEI. CDR3 in amino acids: CASSVSNTEAFF. The CDR3 region has the DNA TGTGCCAGCAGTGTGAGTAACACTGAAGCTTTCTTT.

V usage is TRBV11-2 and J usage is TRBJ1-2; possible D gene TRBD1, 5 bases. The CDR3 is made up of 19 amino acids. Germline V lookup: CDR1 SGHAT, CDR2 FQNNGV. V was cut by 6 bases and J by 0 bases, with 26 bases left in between. CDR3 region: CASRRWKDTPRLANYGYTF. For the CDR3, the DNA is TGTGCCAGCAGGCGCTGGAAGGACACTCCGCGGTTAGCTAACTATGGCTACACCTTC. The whole variable domain, filled in from reference TRBV11-2 and TRBJ1-2, reads EAGVAQSPRYKIIEKRQSVAFWCNPISGHATLYWYQQILGQGPKLLIQFQNNGVVDDSQLPKDRFSAERLKGVDSTLKIQPAKLEDSAVYLCASRRWKDTPRLANYGYTFGSGTRLTVV.

The chain recombines TRBV11-3 with TRBJ2-5; D is perhaps TRBD2 (7 bases). The germline gives CDR1 SGHNT, CDR2 YENEEA. This CDR3 comprises 16 residues. Between the trimmed V and J ends, which lost 4 bases and 4 bases, there was a span of 19 bases. CDR3 amino acids: CASSSLAGAGTETQYF. CDR3 nucleotide sequence: TGTGCCAGCAGCTCGCTCGCGGGGGCCGGTACAGAGACCCAGTACTTC.

This chain joins TRBV7-2 and TRBJ1-1, with a tentative D call TRBD1 (6 bases). The V gene's germline CDR1 is SGHTA and CDR2 FQGNSA. V lost 3 bases and J 2 bases, leaving 7 bases between the germline ends. The CDR3 contains 13 residues. CDR3 nucleotide sequence: TGTGCCAGCAGCTTGGACAGCAACACTGAAGCTTTCTTT. Protein sequence: CASSLDSNTEAFF.

The chain couples TRBV21-1 to TRBJ2-3; TRBD1, the table's D call, lacks a check against the DNA. TRBV21-1 is designated a pseudogene. The CDR3 sequence is 15 residues long. The CDR3 is CASSKVTGIADTQYF. The CDR3 nucleotides read TGTGCCAGCAGCAAAGTCACAGGGATCGCAGATACGCAGTATTTT.